The subject of this entry is one T cell receptor beta chain. Its antigen is still unknown. Base qualities are missing; no much larger clone stands one base away. The record originates from a study of T cells in Graves' hyperthyroidism and ophthalmopathy (dated by TCRdb to between 2019 and 2020). Regarding the complete study: Peripheral blood samples were taken at initial diagnosis, before any treatment was given. A discovery cohort of approximately 97 patients, approximately 44 with Graves' ophthalmopathy and over 55 with stable Graves' hyperthyroidism, was used to find distinguishing TCR V-J signatures. Prospective prediction of ophthalmopathy was tested in an independent validation cohort of about 19 hyperthyroidism patients and 17 patients who later progressed to ophthalmopathy. The roughly 90 discovery patients were divided at random into training and test sets in a 7:3 ratio. In more than five Graves' hyperthyroidism patients, the study also compared T-cell repertoires from thyroid tissue with T-cell repertoires from blood. After sampling, hyperthyroidism patients received methimazole starting at 30 mg daily, and ophthalmopathy patients received high-dose intravenous methylprednisolone. The paper describes TCR Vbeta CDR3 sequencing of fewer than 150 peripheral blood samples, made up of about 41 ophthalmopathy patients, over 70 hyperthyroidism patients and about 17 progressor patients. What the work shows at the level of the full study, not this receptor alone: Most expanded thyroid clonotypes (frequency above 0.001) were also detected in blood, a finding suggesting that blood repertoires may reflect thyroid immune responses. In validation, the model predicted progression to ophthalmopathy a median of roughly 6.2 months before onset, with roughly 70% sensitivity and nearly 75% specificity. Ophthalmopathy was separated from stable hyperthyroidism by a 13 V-J signature model, with just over 85% sensitivity and 81% to 82% specificity obtained in cross-validation and 80%/75% obtained in testing. Sample size was not statistically predetermined, and blinding of investigators to group allocation was not performed.

CDR1 and CDR2 (SGDLS, YYNGEE) derive from the germline V gene. Spanning cysteine to phenylalanine, the CDR3 consists of 14 amino acids. Only the CDR3 DNA is retained, 42 bases long and in frame from the first base. The V and J ends are trimmed by 4 bases and 4 bases, leaving 9 bases between them. Amplification of TCR beta CDR3 regions was carried out from RNA transcripts. The first round of RT-PCR for the TCR CDR3 was performed with the HTBI primer set and the Qiagen OneStep RT-PCR kit. A second multiplex PCR round built the libraries, followed by size selection and purification. Libraries were sequenced paired-end with 100 bp reads on an Illumina HiSeq2000. Concerning the study's data processing: Raw data were processed with SOAPnuke, discarding reads with adapters, uncalled bases, mean Phred below 15, or no exact constant-primer or identifier match. High-quality paired reads were merged with COPE v1.2.5, and unique nucleotide sequences were defined as clonotypes. MiTCR v1.1 was used to align clonotypes to the IMGT TRBV, TRBD and TRBJ reference segments. The analysis included only V-J combinations with a frequency above 0.0001, which together covered 98% to 99.2% of the repertoires. A TCS score was defined as the ratio between F50 (clonal expansion) and ExV (chaos), using BLOSUM62-based TCRdist between CDR3 peptides within each V-J. Welch's t-statistics and random forest reduced roughly 530 V-J features to roughly 13, which were used in a naive Bayes classifier (R e1071). TCRdb took the public reads, trimmed them with fastp at Q25, ran MiXCR for clone calling and kept in-frame beta chains. Rows merge per CDR3 protein into single entries with the most common DNA and genes. The V and J calls reflect TCRdb's pipeline rather than the authors' work. The sample data list 150,000 to 200,000 distinct CDR3 sequences, and about 9% of these were observed just once. The ten top clones hold less than 25% of the sample.

Hyperthyroidism patients were aged 18 to 65 years and newly diagnosed, with disease duration of less than 2 months. The study excluded patients with uncontrolled infections, other autoimmune diseases, pregnancy or lactation. Diagnoses were established on the basis of clinical symptoms, serum thyroxine and TRAb, thyroid ultrasound, and orbital computed tomography. Blood from progressor patients was collected at the time of first diagnosis with hyperthyroidism, before any ophthalmopathy symptoms had appeared. PBMCs were separated from around 9.1 ml of fresh peripheral blood using Ficoll-Paque density gradient centrifugation. Progressor patients were defined as those initially diagnosed with Graves' hyperthyroidism in whom ophthalmopathy developed during follow-up. Total RNA was extracted using Trizol reagent, and RNA quality was assessed on an Agilent 2100 Bioanalyzer.

The receptor was derived from a woman between 18 and 30 years old with Graves' hyperthyroidism that later progressed to Graves' ophthalmopathy. The sample taken for sequencing was blood. The chain is encoded by TRBV9 joined to TRBJ2-6; no D gene can be assigned with confidence. The nucleotide sequence reads as follows: TGTGCCAGCAGCCCTTCCCAGGGGGCCAACGTCCTGACTTTC. This encodes CASSPSQGANVLTF. The entire variable domain, with the stretches around the CDR3 drawn from the reference TRBV9 and TRBJ2-6 proteins, is DSGVTQTPKHLITATGQRVTLRCSPRSGDLSVYWYQQSLDQGLQFLIQYYNGEERAKGNILERFSAQQFPDLHSELNLSSLELGDSALYFCASSPSQGANVLTFGAGSRLTVL.